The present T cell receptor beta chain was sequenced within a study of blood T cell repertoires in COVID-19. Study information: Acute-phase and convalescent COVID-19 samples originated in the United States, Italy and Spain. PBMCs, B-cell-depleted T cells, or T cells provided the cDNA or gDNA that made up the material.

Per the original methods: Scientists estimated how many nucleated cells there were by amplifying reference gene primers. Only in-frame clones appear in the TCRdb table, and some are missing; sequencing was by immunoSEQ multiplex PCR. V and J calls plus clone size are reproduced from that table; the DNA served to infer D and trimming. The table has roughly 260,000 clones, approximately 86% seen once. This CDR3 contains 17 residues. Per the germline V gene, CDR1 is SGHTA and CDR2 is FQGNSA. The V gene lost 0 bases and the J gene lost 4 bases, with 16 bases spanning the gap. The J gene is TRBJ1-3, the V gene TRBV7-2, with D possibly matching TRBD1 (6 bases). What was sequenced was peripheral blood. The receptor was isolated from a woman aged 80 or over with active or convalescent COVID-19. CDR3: CASSLAGVSQGGNTIYF. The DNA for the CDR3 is TGTGCCAGCAGCTTAGCCGGGGTATCTCAGGGGGGAAACACCATATATTTT.